The rows below give T cell receptor beta chains drawn from one sample of a study of breast tumors, draining lymph nodes, adjacent tissues. One entry per CDR3 protein results from TCRdb running MiXCR on the multiplex PCR reads. Altogether under 350,000 distinct CDR3 sequences are present, more than 30% being singletons, with the ten largest covering approximately 1%. Sequencing used axillary lymph node tissue. These receptors were obtained from a female donor with breast cancer. Some clones in this sample may be carry-over from other donors' samples. Both conserved end residues are part of each CDR3. The D gene is left open where the match is weak. Clone size is stated in some rows and not others, as once, few, many or a class when expanded.

d_call: NA; v_call: TRBV2; clone_size: many; j_call: TRBJ2-7; cdr3_aa: CASSGEGFGQYF; cdr3_nt: TGTGCCAGCAGTGGAGAGGGGTTCGGGCAGTACTTC
d_call: TRBD2; v_call: TRBV29-1; clone_size: many; j_call: TRBJ2-7; cdr3_aa: CSVIAGGPYEQYF; cdr3_nt: TGCAGCGTTATAGCGGGAGGACCCTACGAGCAGTACTTC
d_call: TRBD2; v_call: TRBV6-6; clone_size: few; j_call: TRBJ2-1; cdr3_aa: CASSYWGGNEQFF; cdr3_nt: TGTGCCAGCAGTTACTGGGGGGGGAATGAGCAGTTCTTC
d_call: TRBD2; v_call: TRBV5-5; clone_size: few; j_call: TRBJ2-3; cdr3_aa: CASSVGSGSLTDTQYF; cdr3_nt: TGTGCCAGCAGCGTGGGTAGCGGGAGCCTCACAGATACGCAGTATTTT
d_call: NA; v_call: TRBV7-7; clone_size: many; j_call: TRBJ2-2; cdr3_aa: CASSLKPGPVSTGELFF; cdr3_nt: TGTGCTAGCAGCCTGAAACCGGGACCGGTTAGTACCGGGGAGCTGTTTTTT
d_call: NA; v_call: TRBV5-8; clone_size: many; j_call: TRBJ1-5; cdr3_aa: CASSEGTGRNQPQHF; cdr3_nt: TGTGCCAGCAGCGAAGGTACGGGCAGGAATCAGCCCCAGCATTTT
d_call: NA; v_call: TRBV24-1; clone_size: many; j_call: TRBJ2-6; cdr3_aa: CATSGSQAGANVLTF; cdr3_nt: TGTGCCACCAGTGGTTCGCAAGCTGGGGCCAACGTCCTGACTTTC
d_call: NA; v_call: TRBV20-1; clone_size: many; j_call: TRBJ2-5; cdr3_aa: CSALTSGETQYF; cdr3_nt: TGCAGTGCCCTGACTAGTGGAGAGACCCAGTACTTC
d_call: NA; v_call: TRBV24-1; clone_size: many; j_call: TRBJ2-7; cdr3_aa: CATSDRQESYEQYF; cdr3_nt: TGTGCCACCAGTGATCGACAGGAATCCTACGAGCAGTACTTC
d_call: NA; v_call: TRBV27; clone_size: NA; j_call: TRBJ2-7; cdr3_aa: CASPYEQYF; cdr3_nt: TGTGCCAGCCCGTACGAGCAGTACTTC
d_call: NA; v_call: TRBV28; clone_size: few; j_call: TRBJ2-3; cdr3_aa: CASSPPGLRTDTQYF; cdr3_nt: TGTGCCAGCAGTCCGCCGGGTCTAAGGACAGATACGCAGTATTTT
d_call: NA; v_call: TRBV2; clone_size: many; j_call: TRBJ2-7; cdr3_aa: CASFDESYEQYF; cdr3_nt: TGTGCCAGCTTCGACGAGTCCTACGAGCAGTACTTC
d_call: TRBD1; v_call: TRBV20-1; clone_size: NA; j_call: TRBJ1-2; cdr3_aa: CSASRGTGAAYGYTF; cdr3_nt: TGCAGTGCCAGCCGAGGGACAGGGGCGGCCTATGGCTACACCTTC
d_call: TRBD1; v_call: TRBV20-1; clone_size: few; j_call: TRBJ2-1; cdr3_aa: CSARQGAQGYNEQFF; cdr3_nt: TGCAGTGCTAGACAGGGGGCACAGGGTTACAATGAGCAGTTCTTC
d_call: NA; v_call: TRBV20-1; clone_size: many; j_call: TRBJ2-2; cdr3_aa: CSARQGEDTGELFF; cdr3_nt: TGCAGTGCTAGACAGGGAGAAGACACCGGGGAGCTGTTTTTT
d_call: NA; v_call: TRBV15; clone_size: NA; j_call: TRBJ1-4; cdr3_aa: CVTSRGTELLFF; cdr3_nt: TGTGTCACTAGCAGAGGGACGGAATTGCTGTTTTTT
d_call: NA; v_call: TRBV6-1; clone_size: few; j_call: TRBJ2-1; cdr3_aa: CASQFTSAPYNEQFF; cdr3_nt: TGTGCCAGCCAGTTCACCTCCGCTCCCTACAATGAGCAGTTCTTC
d_call: NA; v_call: TRBV19; clone_size: NA; j_call: TRBJ2-1; cdr3_aa: CASSIAGSEQFF; cdr3_nt: TGTGCCAGTAGTATTGCAGGGAGTGAGCAGTTCTTC
d_call: TRBD1; v_call: TRBV7-8; clone_size: many; j_call: TRBJ1-2; cdr3_aa: CASSVSLDGTGGGYTF; cdr3_nt: TGTGCCAGCAGCGTATCATTGGATGGGACAGGGGGTGGCTACACCTTC
d_call: TRBD1; v_call: TRBV7-7; clone_size: many; j_call: TRBJ2-7; cdr3_aa: CASSLDRGYEQYF; cdr3_nt: TGTGCTAGCAGCTTGGACAGGGGGTACGAGCAGTACTTC
d_call: NA; v_call: TRBV7-6; clone_size: many; j_call: TRBJ1-4; cdr3_aa: CASSQPGANEKLFF; cdr3_nt: TGTGCCAGCAGCCAACCGGGAGCTAATGAAAAACTGTTTTTT
d_call: NA; v_call: TRBV30; clone_size: NA; j_call: TRBJ1-4; cdr3_aa: CAYTTATFNEKLFF; cdr3_nt: TGTGCCTACACGACAGCCACCTTCAATGAAAAACTGTTTTTT
d_call: TRBD2; v_call: TRBV19; clone_size: many; j_call: TRBJ2-3; cdr3_aa: CASSTSGSSADTQYF; cdr3_nt: TGTGCCAGCTCGACTAGCGGGTCGTCCGCAGATACGCAGTATTTT
d_call: NA; v_call: TRBV27; clone_size: few; j_call: TRBJ2-1; cdr3_aa: CASSLSGFGDEQFF; cdr3_nt: TGTGCCAGCAGTTTATCGGGGTTTGGGGATGAGCAGTTCTTC
d_call: NA; v_call: TRBV19; clone_size: many; j_call: TRBJ1-2; cdr3_aa: CASSIAELYGYTF; cdr3_nt: TGTGCCAGTAGTATCGCAGAGCTCTATGGCTACACCTTC
d_call: NA; v_call: TRBV7-3; clone_size: few; j_call: TRBJ1-1; cdr3_aa: CASSSPGPSGAFF; cdr3_nt: TGTGCCAGCAGCTCCCCGGGACCGAGCGGAGCTTTCTTT
d_call: NA; v_call: TRBV3-2; clone_size: many; j_call: TRBJ1-2; cdr3_aa: CASSQEENYGYTF; cdr3_nt: TGTGCCAGCAGCCAAGAGGAGAACTATGGCTACACCTTC
d_call: NA; v_call: TRBV10-3; clone_size: many; j_call: TRBJ2-2; cdr3_aa: CAISVGRTGELFF; cdr3_nt: TGTGCCATCAGTGTCGGTAGGACCGGGGAGCTGTTTTTT
d_call: NA; v_call: TRBV29-1; clone_size: NA; j_call: TRBJ2-2; cdr3_aa: CSVLRQGPQGCANTGELFF; cdr3_nt: TGCAGCGTTTTGCGCCAGGGTCCCCAGGGCTGTGCGAACACCGGGGAGCTGTTTTTT
d_call: NA; v_call: TRBV5-5; clone_size: many; j_call: TRBJ2-5; cdr3_aa: CASSTSDFTRETQYF; cdr3_nt: TGTGCCAGCAGCACTAGTGATTTCACTCGAGAGACCCAGTACTTC
d_call: TRBD1; v_call: TRBV24-1; clone_size: many; j_call: TRBJ1-5; cdr3_aa: CATSAGQGAGQPQHF; cdr3_nt: TGTGCCACCAGTGCGGGACAGGGGGCAGGTCAGCCCCAGCATTTT
d_call: TRBD1; v_call: TRBV3-1; clone_size: many; j_call: TRBJ1-4; cdr3_aa: CASSRGTGGEKLFF; cdr3_nt: TGTGCCAGCAGTCGAGGGACAGGGGGTGAAAAACTGTTTTTT
d_call: TRBD2; v_call: TRBV10-3; clone_size: NA; j_call: TRBJ2-1; cdr3_aa: CAINEREDQPQQFF; cdr3_nt: TGTGCCATAAACGAACGGGAGGATCAGCCCCAGCAGTTCTTC
d_call: NA; v_call: TRBV7-9; clone_size: many; j_call: TRBJ1-4; cdr3_aa: CASSLSTNEKLFF; cdr3_nt: TGTGCCAGCAGCTTATCTACTAATGAAAAACTGTTTTTT
d_call: TRBD2; v_call: TRBV20-1; clone_size: many; j_call: TRBJ2-7; cdr3_aa: CSAAGGAGGRYEQYF; cdr3_nt: TGCAGTGCTGCCGGTGGAGCGGGAGGGCGCTACGAGCAGTACTTC
d_call: TRBD1; v_call: TRBV19; clone_size: NA; j_call: TRBJ1-5; cdr3_aa: CASSPHRGENSNQPQHF; cdr3_nt: TGTGCCAGTAGTCCCCACAGGGGTGAGAATAGCAATCAGCCCCAGCATTTT
d_call: NA; v_call: TRBV9; clone_size: many; j_call: TRBJ2-3; cdr3_aa: CASSFQAVTDTQYF; cdr3_nt: TGTGCCAGCAGCTTTCAGGCGGTCACAGATACGCAGTATTTT
d_call: NA; v_call: TRBV6-1; clone_size: many; j_call: TRBJ1-6; cdr3_aa: CASSEASGSGNSPLHF; cdr3_nt: TGTGCCAGCAGTGAAGCTTCGGGGAGTGGTAATTCACCCCTCCACTTT
d_call: NA; v_call: TRBV12-3/TRBV12-4; clone_size: many; j_call: TRBJ1-3; cdr3_aa: CASSPRQISGNTIYF; cdr3_nt: TGTGCCAGCAGCCCAAGACAGATCTCTGGAAACACCATATATTTT
d_call: NA; v_call: TRBV7-7; clone_size: many; j_call: TRBJ2-7; cdr3_aa: CASSLFSSYEQYF; cdr3_nt: TGTGCTAGCAGCTTATTTAGCTCCTACGAGCAGTACTTC
d_call: NA; v_call: TRBV7-9; clone_size: many; j_call: TRBJ2-2; cdr3_aa: CASSPGVGELFF; cdr3_nt: TGTGCCAGCAGCCCGGGCGTGGGGGAGCTGTTTTTT
d_call: NA; v_call: TRBV12-5; clone_size: many; j_call: TRBJ1-5; cdr3_aa: CASGSEGIQPQHF; cdr3_nt: TGTGCTAGTGGTTCGGAAGGGATTCAGCCCCAGCATTTT